The sequence of this T cell receptor (beta chain) was determined in a study of cytomegalovirus exposure and HLA in healthy donors. Primers included in the PCR were 60 Vbeta and 13 Jbeta primers. Generated by immunoSEQ multiplex PCR, the TCRdb table keeps only in-frame clones and is missing some. The sample includes approximately 150,000 clones, 75% to 80% of them seen just once. The CDR3 consists of 13 residues. The germline V gene encodes CDR1 KGHSH and CDR2 LQKENI. V was trimmed by 5 bases and J by 3 bases, leaving 8 bases between them. The source is a woman aged 40 to 50 in good health and CMV-seropositive. V and J are TRBV18 and TRBJ1-5; possibly TRBD1 for D (6 bases). The sample consisted of PBMCs. The chain's CDR3 is CASSGQSNQPQHF. The DNA of the CDR3 is TGTGCCAGCTCAGGACAGTCCAATCAGCCCCAGCATTTT.